One and the same sample provided the 16 T cell receptor beta chains below, sequenced in a study of regulatory T cells in long-lasting Graves disease. Time point meaning: newly diagnosed GD, antithyroid drugs for less than 3 months. With RNA extracted from PBMCs as input, the TCR library was made. Arm-PCR with iRepertoire HTBI primers amplified the CDR3 regions for these TCR beta libraries. TCRdb fed the multiplex PCR reads into MiXCR, producing one record per CDR3 protein. The sample holds around 450,000 distinct CDR3 sequences, around 15% seen once. This sample was also put to use in a study of T cells in Graves' hyperthyroidism and ophthalmopathy.

The specimen was peripheral blood mononuclear cells (PBMCs), collected at new diagnosis, from a patient treated with antithyroid drugs. The origin of the receptors is a man in his forties with Graves disease.

This clonotype appeared many times. This chain uses TRBV30 with TRBJ1-1; D gene uncertain. CDR3 length equals 10 residues. V dropped 5 bases and J dropped 5 bases, with 6 bases sitting between them. CDR1 GTSNPN and CDR2 SVGIG come from the germline V gene (reference sequence). Here the CDR3 reads CAWQVTEAFF. The CDR3 DNA sequence: TGTGCCTGGCAGGTTACTGAAGCTTTCTTT.

V is TRBV29-1 and J is TRBJ2-7; D unresolved. This CDR3 region has 14 residues. V was pared by 4 bases and J by 5 bases, with 18 bases between. CDR1 is SQVTM, CDR2 ANQGSEA, per germline. The CDR3 reads CSVARDGGSHEQYF. The CDR3, as DNA: TGCAGCGTTGCCCGCGACGGCGGTTCCCACGAGCAGTACTTC.

This clonotype was counted many times. The chain recombines TRBV12-3 or TRBV12-4 with TRBJ2-1; 7 nucleotides agree with TRBD2. The V and J ends lost 2 bases and 7 bases, in that order; junction bases with no gene match: 8. The CDR3 sequence is 15 residues long. The CDR3: CASSLKTSAENEQFF. The CDR3 DNA reads as TGTGCCAGCAGTTTAAAAACTAGCGCAGAAAATGAGCAGTTCTTC.

V gene TRBV4-1 combines with J gene TRBJ2-5; D perhaps matches TRBD2 (6 bases). Trimming took 6 bases from V and 4 from J, leaving 15 bases between them. There are 14 residues in the CDR3. Germline CDR1 MGHRA, CDR2 YSYEKL. This CDR3 is CASRGLGGPETQYF. DNA for the CDR3: TGCGCCAGCAGGGGGCTGGGAGGACCAGAGACCCAGTACTTC.

In its sample, this clonotype was seen many times. CDR3 residues: CASSTPGLAGGWSYEQYF. The CDR3 DNA is TGCGCCAGCAGCACTCCGGGACTAGCGGGAGGTTGGTCCTACGAGCAGTACTTC. The chain carries TRBV5-1 and TRBJ2-7; 15 bases match TRBD2. V lost 4 bases, J lost 1 base, and 9 bases stayed unmatched. The germline gives CDR1 SGHRS, CDR2 YFSETQ. The CDR3 loop spans 18 amino acids.

This clonotype was counted ten times or more. This CDR3 reads CSARSGRLSYEQYF. The CDR3 nucleotides are TGCAGTGCTAGATCAGGGCGGCTCTCCTACGAGCAGTACTTC. V is TRBV20-1 and J is TRBJ2-7, with TRBD1 as a possible D gene (5 bases). V dropped 2 bases and J dropped 0 bases, with 11 bases sitting between them. The CDR3 is 14 residues long. Germline CDR1 and CDR2: DFQATT and SNEGSKA (reference sequence).

This clonotype was found many times. The CDR3 nucleotides are TGCAGCGTTGGCCCAACAGGGGCCCGAGGCGGGCAGTACTTC. Amino acid sequence: CSVGPTGARGGQYF. This chain connects TRBV29-1 to TRBJ2-7; 7 bases agree with TRBD1. This CDR3 region has 14 residues. CDR1 is SQVTM, CDR2 ANQGSEA, per germline. Germline trimming cut 4 bases from V and 9 bases from J; bases unmatched to any gene: 15.

The chain joins TRBV20-1 to TRBJ1-1, with 9 positions matching TRBD1. Germline loops: CDR1 DFQATT, CDR2 SNEGSKA (reference sequence). J gave up 5 bases and V 5 bases, and 12 bases lay outside the gene matches. The CDR3 has 15 residues. CDR3 amino acids: CSAPTGTGRRTEAFF. The CDR3 DNA follows: TGCAGTGCTCCTACCGGGACAGGGCGGCGGACTGAAGCTTTCTTT.

This clonotype was observed many times. The V call is TRBV6-5, the J call TRBJ2-2; D is unresolved. Trimming removed 1 base from V and 7 bases from J, with 16 bases in between. The length of the CDR3 is 16 residues. Germline V CDR1 and CDR2: MNHEY, SVGAGI. CDR3 bases: TGTGCCAGCAGTTACTTGTTGGCCTCACCAGGCGGGGAGCTGTTTTTT. It specifies CASSYLLASPGGELFF.

This rearrangement joins TRBV19 to TRBJ2-5; TRBD1 matches at 7 bases. The ends lost 8 bases at V and 2 bases at J; junction bases unmatched: 8. The CDR3 has 14 amino acids. The germline gives CDR1 LNHDA, CDR2 SQIVND (reference sequence). The CDR3, as DNA: TGTGCCAGTGCAACGACGGGACAGCAAGAGACCCAGTACTTC. Protein sequence: CASATTGQQETQYF. The whole variable domain, remainder taken from reference TRBV19 and TRBJ2-5, is DGGITQSPKYLFRKEGQNVTLSCEQNLNHDAMYWYRQDPGQGLRLIYYSQIVNDFQKGDIAEGYSVSREKKESFPLTVTSAQKNPTAFYLCASATTGQQETQYFGPGTRLLVL.

The sample holds many counts of this clonotype. V usage is TRBV7-2 and J usage is TRBJ2-1; the match to TRBD2 covers 10 bases. V lost 5 bases, J lost 10 bases, and 14 bases stayed unmatched. This CDR3 comprises 16 residues. Germline CDR1 SGHTA, CDR2 FQGNSA. This CDR3 is CASSPGALAGVTEQFF. CDR3 in DNA: TGTGCCAGCAGCCCCGGAGCCCTAGCGGGAGTTACGGAGCAGTTCTTC.

This clonotype was counted between two and nine times. A much larger clone lies one base from this, so it may be a read error. The chain joins TRBV6-9 to TRBJ1-1, with 7 nucleotides matching TRBD1. The CDR3 covers 13 residues. Germline values: CDR1 MNHGY, CDR2 SVAAGI. The chain's CDR3 is CACSYGTETEAFF. CDR3 nucleotide sequence: TGTGCCTGCAGTTACGGGACAGAGACTGAAGCTTTCTTT.

This clonotype was observed a handful of times. V is TRBV24-1 and J is TRBJ2-1; no clear D. V was pared by 0 bases and J by 2 bases, with 10 bases between. CDR3 length equals 16 residues. Germline CDR1 reads KGHDR; CDR2 reads SFDVKD. CDR3 amino acids: CATSDLQSRTYNEQFF. CDR3 bases: TGTGCCACCAGTGATTTGCAATCCAGAACCTACAATGAGCAGTTCTTC.

The chain has TRBV20-1 and TRBJ1-5, with no clear D. The CDR3 is 15 amino acids. Germline-derived CDR1 and CDR2 are DFQATT and SNEGSKA (reference sequence). Trimming cost V 0 bases and J 1 base, with 10 bases left between them. The CDR3, as DNA: TGCAGTGCTAGAGAGGGGAGTCGGAGCAATCAGCCCCAGCATTTT. Amino acid sequence: CSAREGSRSNQPQHF.

This clonotype was counted only a few times. This rearrangement joins TRBV5-1 to TRBJ1-5, with D unclear. This CDR3 has 17 residues. CDR1 SGHRS and CDR2 YFSETQ come from the germline V gene. V lost 4 bases, J lost 0 bases, and 17 bases lay in between. The CDR3 sequence is CASSPGPGKFSNQPQHF. Written as DNA, the CDR3 is TGCGCCAGCAGCCCCGGCCCTGGTAAATTTAGCAATCAGCCCCAGCATTTT.

V gene TRBV6-2 or TRBV6-3 combines with J gene TRBJ2-1; TRBD2 matches 9 bases. With 3 bases clipped from V and 2 bases from J, the junction kept 5 bases outside the gene matches. The CDR3 loop spans 16 amino acids. The germline V gene encodes CDR1 MNHEY and CDR2 SVGEGT. CDR3 loop: CASSYMSSGTYNEQFF. The CDR3 coding sequence is TGTGCCAGCAGTTATATGTCTAGCGGGACCTACAATGAGCAGTTCTTC.